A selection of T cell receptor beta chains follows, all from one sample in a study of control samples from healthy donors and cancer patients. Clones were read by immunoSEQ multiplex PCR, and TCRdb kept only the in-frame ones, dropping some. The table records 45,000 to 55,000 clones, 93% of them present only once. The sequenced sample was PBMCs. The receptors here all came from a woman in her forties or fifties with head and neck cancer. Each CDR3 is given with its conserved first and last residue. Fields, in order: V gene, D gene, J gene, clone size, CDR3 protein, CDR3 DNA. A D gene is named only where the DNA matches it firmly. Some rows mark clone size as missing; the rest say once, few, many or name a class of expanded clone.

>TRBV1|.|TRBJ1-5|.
CTSSRPNRGHIYQPQHF
TGCACCAGCAGCCGACCCAATCGGGGGCATATATATCAGCCCCAGCATTTT
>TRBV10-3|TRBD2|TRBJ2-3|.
CAISRLAVSTDTQYF
TGTGCCATCAGTCGACTAGCGGTTAGCACAGATACGCAGTATTTT
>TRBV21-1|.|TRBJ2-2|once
CASSKGAGPHRPGELFF
TGTGCCAGCAGCAAAGGGGCAGGGCCCCACCGCCCCGGGGAGCTGTTTTTT
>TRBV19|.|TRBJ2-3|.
CASSSLEWGTQYF
TGTGCCAGTAGTTCCCTCGAGTGGGGGACGCAGTATTTT
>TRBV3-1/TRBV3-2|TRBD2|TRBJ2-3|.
CASSQMTSGRPRDTQYF
TGTGCCAGCAGCCAGATGACTAGCGGGAGGCCTAGAGATACGCAGTATTTT
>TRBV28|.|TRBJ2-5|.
CASSIQLSEREETQYF
TGTGCCAGCAGTATCCAGCTTAGCGAGAGGGAGGAGACCCAGTACTTC
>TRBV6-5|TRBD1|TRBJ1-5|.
CASSRQGRSNQPQHF
TGTGCCAGCAGTCGACAGGGAAGGAGCAATCAGCCCCAGCATTTT
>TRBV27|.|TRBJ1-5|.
CASSLNQGNQPQHF
TGTGCCAGCAGTTTAAACCAGGGCAATCAGCCCCAGCATTTT
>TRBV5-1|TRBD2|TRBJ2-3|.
CASSLSRAGGPATQYF
TGCGCCAGCAGCTTATCTCGGGCGGGAGGGCCCGCGACGCAGTATTTT
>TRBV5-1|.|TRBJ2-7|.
CASSLGGTYEQYF
TGCGCCAGCAGCTTGGGAGGGACCTACGAGCAGTACTTC
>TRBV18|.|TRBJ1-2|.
CASSSPLGRGPNYGYTF
TGTGCCAGCTCCTCACCACTCGGGCGGGGGCCTAACTATGGCTACACCTTC
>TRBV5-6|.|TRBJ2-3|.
CASSSGTRGTDTQYF
TGTGCCAGCAGCTCGGGGACCAGGGGCACAGATACGCAGTATTTT
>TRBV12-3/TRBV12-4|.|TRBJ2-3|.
CASNDVSTDTQYF
TGTGCCAGCAACGATGTTAGCACAGATACGCAGTATTTT
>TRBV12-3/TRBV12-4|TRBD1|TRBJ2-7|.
CASSLGQGDDQYF
TGTGCCAGCAGTCTCGGACAGGGGGACGATCAGTACTTC
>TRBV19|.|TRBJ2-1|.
CASTSVYYNEQFF
TGTGCCAGTACTAGCGTATATTACAATGAGCAGTTCTTC
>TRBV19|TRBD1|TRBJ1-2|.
CASSPSGQGRHIDGYTF
TGTGCCAGTAGCCCCAGCGGACAGGGAAGGCATATCGATGGCTACACCTTC
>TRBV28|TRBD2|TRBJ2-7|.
CASSPGTSGRYEQYF
TGTGCCAGCAGTCCAGGGACTAGCGGGAGATACGAGCAGTACTTC
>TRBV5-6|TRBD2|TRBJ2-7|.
CASSLGGREQYF
TGTGCCAGCAGCTTGGGCGGGAGGGAGCAGTACTTC
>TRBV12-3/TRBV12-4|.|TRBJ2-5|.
CASSFVQDETQYF
TGTGCCAGCAGTTTTGTGCAGGATGAGACCCAGTACTTC
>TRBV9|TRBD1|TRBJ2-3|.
CASSVRDRDTQYF
TGTGCCAGCAGCGTTCGGGACAGAGATACGCAGTATTTT
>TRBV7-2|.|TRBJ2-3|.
CASSLAGVGLTDTQYF
TGTGCCAGCAGCTTAGCGGGAGTGGGGCTTACAGATACGCAGTATTTT
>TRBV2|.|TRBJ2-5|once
CASSRQYTNQETQYF
TGTGCCAGCAGCCGCCAATACACCAACCAAGAGACCCAGTACTTC
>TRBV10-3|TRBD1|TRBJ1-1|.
CAISEAGGWGAFF
TGTGCCATCAGTGAGGCAGGGGGCTGGGGAGCTTTCTTT
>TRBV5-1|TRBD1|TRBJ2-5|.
CASSLPVGQGQETQYF
TGCGCCAGCAGCCTGCCAGTGGGACAGGGACAAGAGACCCAGTACTTC
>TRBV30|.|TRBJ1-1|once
CASSRGNTEAFF
TGTGCGTCGAGTCGGGGAAACACTGAAGCTTTCTTT
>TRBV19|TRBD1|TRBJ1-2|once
CASSTRDRVSYGYTF
TGTGCCAGTAGTACCCGGGACAGGGTATCCTATGGCTACACCTTC
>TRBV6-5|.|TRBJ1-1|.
CASSRGGYENTEAFF
TGTGCCAGCAGCCGAGGAGGATACGAGAACACTGAAGCTTTCTTT
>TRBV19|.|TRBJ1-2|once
CASSPSGNYGYTF
TGTGCCAGTAGCCCCTCAGGGAACTATGGCTACACCTTC
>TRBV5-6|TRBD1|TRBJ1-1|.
CASSPGQGVMNTEAFF
TGTGCCAGCAGTCCGGGACAGGGGGTAATGAACACTGAAGCTTTCTTT